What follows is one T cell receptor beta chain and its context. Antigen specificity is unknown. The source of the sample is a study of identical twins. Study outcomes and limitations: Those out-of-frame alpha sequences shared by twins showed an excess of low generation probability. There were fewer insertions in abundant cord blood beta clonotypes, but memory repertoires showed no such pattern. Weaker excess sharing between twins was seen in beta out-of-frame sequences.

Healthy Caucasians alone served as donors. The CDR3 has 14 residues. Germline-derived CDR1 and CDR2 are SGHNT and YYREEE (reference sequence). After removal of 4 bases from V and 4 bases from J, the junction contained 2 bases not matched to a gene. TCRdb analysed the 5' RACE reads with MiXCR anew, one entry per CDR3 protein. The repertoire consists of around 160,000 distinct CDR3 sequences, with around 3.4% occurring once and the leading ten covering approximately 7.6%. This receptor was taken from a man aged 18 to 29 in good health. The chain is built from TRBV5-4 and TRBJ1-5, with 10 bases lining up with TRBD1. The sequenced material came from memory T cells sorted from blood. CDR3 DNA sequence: TGTGCCAGCAGCCGACAGGGGGCAAATCAGCCCCAGCATTTT. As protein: CASSRQGANQPQHF.